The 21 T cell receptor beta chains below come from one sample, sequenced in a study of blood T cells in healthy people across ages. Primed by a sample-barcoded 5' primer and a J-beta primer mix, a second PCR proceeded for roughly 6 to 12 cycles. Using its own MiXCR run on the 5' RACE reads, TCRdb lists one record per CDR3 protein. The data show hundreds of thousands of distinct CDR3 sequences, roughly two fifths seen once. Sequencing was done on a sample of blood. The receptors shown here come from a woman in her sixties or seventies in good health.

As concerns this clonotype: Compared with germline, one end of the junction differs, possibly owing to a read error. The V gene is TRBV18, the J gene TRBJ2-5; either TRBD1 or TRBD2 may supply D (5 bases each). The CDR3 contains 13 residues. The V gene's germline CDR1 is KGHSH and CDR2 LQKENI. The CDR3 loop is CASSPRQGETQHF. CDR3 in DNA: TGTGCCAGCTCACCAAGGCAGGGAGAGACCCAGCACTTC.

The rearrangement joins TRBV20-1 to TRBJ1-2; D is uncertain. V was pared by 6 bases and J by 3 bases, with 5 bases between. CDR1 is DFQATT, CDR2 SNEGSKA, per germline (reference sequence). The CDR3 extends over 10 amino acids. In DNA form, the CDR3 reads TGCAGTGCCGATGACTATGGCTACACCTTC. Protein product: CSADDYGYTF.

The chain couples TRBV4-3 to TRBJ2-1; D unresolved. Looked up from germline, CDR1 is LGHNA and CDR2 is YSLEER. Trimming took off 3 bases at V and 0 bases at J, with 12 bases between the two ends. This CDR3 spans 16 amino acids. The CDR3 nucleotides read TGCGCCAGCAGCCAGGACCTTCTCAGCTCCTACAATGAGCAGTTCTTC. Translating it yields CASSQDLLSSYNEQFF.

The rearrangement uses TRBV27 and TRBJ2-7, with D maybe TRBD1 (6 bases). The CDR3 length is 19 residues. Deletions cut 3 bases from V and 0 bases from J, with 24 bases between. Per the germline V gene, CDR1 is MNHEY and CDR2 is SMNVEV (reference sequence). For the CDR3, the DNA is TGTGCCAGCAGTTTGAGGAAATGGCGACGGGACATCCACTCCTACGAGCAGTACTTC. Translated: CASSLRKWRRDIHSYEQYF.

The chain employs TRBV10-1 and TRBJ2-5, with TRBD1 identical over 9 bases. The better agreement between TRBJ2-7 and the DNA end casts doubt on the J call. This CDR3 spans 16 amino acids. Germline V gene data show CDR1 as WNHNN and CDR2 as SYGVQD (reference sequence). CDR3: CASSEPIPGQGYEQYF. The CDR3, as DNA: TGCGCCAGCAGTGAGCCGATTCCGGGACAGGGCTACGAGCAGTACTTC.

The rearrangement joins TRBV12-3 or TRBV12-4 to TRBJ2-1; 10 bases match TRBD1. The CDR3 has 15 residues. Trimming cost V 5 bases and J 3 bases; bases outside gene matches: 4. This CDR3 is CASSKGQGYYNEQFF. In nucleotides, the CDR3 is TGTGCCAGCAGTAAGGGACAGGGGTACTACAATGAGCAGTTCTTC.

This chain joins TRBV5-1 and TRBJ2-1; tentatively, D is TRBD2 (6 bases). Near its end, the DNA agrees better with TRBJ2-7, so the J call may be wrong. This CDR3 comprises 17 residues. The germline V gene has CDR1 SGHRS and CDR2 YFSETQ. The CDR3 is CASSLVRPGDHYNEQYF. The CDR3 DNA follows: TGCGCCAGCAGCTTGGTACGGCCGGGGGACCACTACAATGAGCAGTACTTC.

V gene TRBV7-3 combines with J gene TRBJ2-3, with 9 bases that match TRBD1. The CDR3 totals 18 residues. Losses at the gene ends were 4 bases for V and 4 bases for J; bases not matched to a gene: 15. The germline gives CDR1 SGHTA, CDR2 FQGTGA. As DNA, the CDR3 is TGTGCCAGCAGCTCCAGGACAGGGGATCGTTGGGTCTCAGATACGCAGTATTTT. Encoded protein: CASSSRTGDRWVSDTQYF.

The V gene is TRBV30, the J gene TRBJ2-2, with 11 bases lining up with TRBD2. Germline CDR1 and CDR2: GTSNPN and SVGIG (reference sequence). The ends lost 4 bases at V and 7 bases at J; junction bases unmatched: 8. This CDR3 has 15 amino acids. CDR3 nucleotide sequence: TGTGCCTGGAAGAAGACCGGGACTAGCGGCGGGGAGCTGTTTTTT. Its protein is CAWKKTGTSGGELFF.

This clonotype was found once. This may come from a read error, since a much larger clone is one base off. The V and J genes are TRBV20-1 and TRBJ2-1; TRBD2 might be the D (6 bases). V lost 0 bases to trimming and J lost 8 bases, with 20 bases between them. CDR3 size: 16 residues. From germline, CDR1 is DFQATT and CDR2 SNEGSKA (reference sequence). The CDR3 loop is CSARDKRLVETYEQFF. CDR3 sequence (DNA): TGCAGTGCTAGAGATAAACGACTAGTTGAAACCTATGAGCAGTTCTTC.

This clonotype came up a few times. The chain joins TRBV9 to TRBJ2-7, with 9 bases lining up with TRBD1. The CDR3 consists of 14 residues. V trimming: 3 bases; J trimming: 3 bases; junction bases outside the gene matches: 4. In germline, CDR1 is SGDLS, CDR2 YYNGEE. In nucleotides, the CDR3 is TGTGCCAGCAGCGCCGGGGGACAGGGCTACGAGCAGTACTTC. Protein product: CASSAGGQGYEQYF.

This CDR3 reads CASSLSGREGHYGYTF. The DNA for the CDR3 is TGTGCCAGCAGTTTATCAGGCAGGGAGGGGCACTATGGCTACACCTTC. The chain combines TRBV27 with TRBJ1-2; D might be TRBD1 (5 bases). Germline values: CDR1 MNHEY, CDR2 SMNVEV (reference sequence). V was shortened by 0 bases and J by 3 bases, with 14 bases between the two germline ends. This CDR3 has 16 residues.

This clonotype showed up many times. The CDR3 DNA sequence: TGTGCCAGCAGCTTAGTGAGCGGGGGCTCTGGGGCCAACGTCCTGACTTTC. Translated: CASSLVSGGSGANVLTF. The chain links TRBV7-2 to TRBJ2-6, with 8 nucleotides matching TRBD2. Germline loops: CDR1 SGHTA, CDR2 FQGNSA. The V and J ends lost 1 base and 0 bases, in that order; junction bases with no gene match: 2. The CDR3 consists of 17 residues.

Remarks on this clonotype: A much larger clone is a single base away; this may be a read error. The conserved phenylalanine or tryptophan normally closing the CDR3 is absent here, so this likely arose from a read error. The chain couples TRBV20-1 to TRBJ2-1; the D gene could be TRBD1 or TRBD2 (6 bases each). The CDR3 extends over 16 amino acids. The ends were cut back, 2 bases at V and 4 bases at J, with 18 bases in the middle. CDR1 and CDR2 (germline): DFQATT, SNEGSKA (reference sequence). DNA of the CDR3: TGCAGTGCTAGACCTGAGGAACAAGGGGGGTACAATGAGCAGTTCTTG. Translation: CSARPEEQGGYNEQFL.

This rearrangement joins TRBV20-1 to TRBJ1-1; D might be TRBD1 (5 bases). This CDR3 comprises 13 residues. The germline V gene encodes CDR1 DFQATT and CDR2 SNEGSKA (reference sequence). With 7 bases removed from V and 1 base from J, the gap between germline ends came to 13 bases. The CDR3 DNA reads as TGCAGTGTACCAGCCAGGGAGAACACTGAAGCTTTCTTT. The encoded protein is CSVPARENTEAFF.

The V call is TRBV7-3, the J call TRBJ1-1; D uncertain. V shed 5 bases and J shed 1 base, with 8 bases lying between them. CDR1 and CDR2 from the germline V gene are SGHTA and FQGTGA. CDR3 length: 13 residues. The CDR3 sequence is CASSPDGNTEAFF. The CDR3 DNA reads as TGTGCCAGCAGCCCTGACGGGAACACTGAAGCTTTCTTT.

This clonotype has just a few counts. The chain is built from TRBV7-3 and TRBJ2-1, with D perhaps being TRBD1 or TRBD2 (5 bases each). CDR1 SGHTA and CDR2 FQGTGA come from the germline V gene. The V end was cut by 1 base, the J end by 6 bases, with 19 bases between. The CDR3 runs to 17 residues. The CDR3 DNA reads TGTGCCAGCAGCTTAATCGGAGTGAGGGGCAGTTTCAATGAGCAGTTCTTC. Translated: CASSLIGVRGSFNEQFF.

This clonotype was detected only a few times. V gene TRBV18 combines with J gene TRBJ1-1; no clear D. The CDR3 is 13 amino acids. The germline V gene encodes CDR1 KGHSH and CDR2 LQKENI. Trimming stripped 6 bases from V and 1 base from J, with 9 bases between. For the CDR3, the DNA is TGTGCCAGCTCTCTTATTGCGAACACTGAAGCTTTCTTT. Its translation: CASSLIANTEAFF.

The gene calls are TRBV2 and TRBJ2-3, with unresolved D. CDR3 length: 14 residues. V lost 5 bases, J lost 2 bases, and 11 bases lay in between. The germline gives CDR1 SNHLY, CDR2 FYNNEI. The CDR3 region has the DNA TGTGCCAGCAGTCCGAGTGTAGACACAGATACGCAGTATTTT. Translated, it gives CASSPSVDTDTQYF. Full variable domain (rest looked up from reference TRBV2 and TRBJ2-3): EPEVTQTPSHQVTQMGQEVILRCVPISNHLYFYWYRQILGQKVEFLVSFYNNEISEKSEIFDDQFSVERPDGSNFTLKIRSTKLEDSAMYFCASSPSVDTDTQYFGPGTRLTVL.

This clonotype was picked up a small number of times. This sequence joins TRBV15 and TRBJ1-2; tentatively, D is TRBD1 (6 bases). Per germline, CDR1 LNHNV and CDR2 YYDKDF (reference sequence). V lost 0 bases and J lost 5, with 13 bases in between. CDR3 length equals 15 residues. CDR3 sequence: CATSRDQQGSYGYTF. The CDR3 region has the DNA TGTGCCACCAGCAGAGATCAACAGGGAAGTTATGGCTACACCTTC.

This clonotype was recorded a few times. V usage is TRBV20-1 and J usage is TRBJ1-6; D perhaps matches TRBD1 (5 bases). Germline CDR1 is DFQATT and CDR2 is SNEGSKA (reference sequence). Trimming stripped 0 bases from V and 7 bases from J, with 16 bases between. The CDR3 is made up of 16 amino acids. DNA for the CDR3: TGCAGTGCTAGAGATCTAGGGGACCTCTCCAATTCACCCCTCCACTTT. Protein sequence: CSARDLGDLSNSPLHF.